These 22 T cell receptor beta chains originate from one sample sequenced in a study of T cell changes during pregnancy in multiple sclerosis. Only in-frame clones appear in the TCRdb table, and some are missing; sequencing was by immunoSEQ multiplex PCR. Of fewer than 50,000 clones in the sample, 80% to 95% are singletons; the top ten hold 10%. Here the sequenced sample was CD8+ T cells from peripheral blood mononuclear cells, taken in the first trimester of pregnancy. Receptors were obtained from a female donor with multiple sclerosis, enrolled in a pregnancy study.

V gene TRBV5-4 combines with J gene TRBJ2-7, with 8 bases lining up with TRBD1. The V and J ends lost 4 bases and 5 bases, in that order; junction bases with no gene match: 14. The germline V gene encodes CDR1 SGHNT and CDR2 YYREEE (reference sequence). This CDR3 region has 16 residues. CDR3 nucleotides: TGTGCCAGCAGCCTGGATTGGACAGGGCAATTGGACGAGCAGTACTTC. Translated: CASSLDWTGQLDEQYF.

The V and J genes are TRBV6-5 and TRBJ2-1; tentatively, D is TRBD1 (5 bases). V was shortened by 0 bases and J by 8 bases, with 11 bases between the two germline ends. This CDR3 comprises 14 residues. Germline V gives CDR1 MNHEY, CDR2 SVGAGI. Here the CDR3 reads CASSYSQGRYEQFF. The CDR3 DNA reads as TGTGCCAGCAGTTACTCTCAGGGAAGGTATGAGCAGTTCTTC.

The chain combines TRBV7-9 with TRBJ2-2; a possible D gene is TRBD2 (7 bases). V gave up 1 base and J gave up 3 bases, with 12 bases separating them. CDR3 length: 16 amino acids. The germline CDR1 and CDR2 sequences are SEHNR and FQNEAQ (reference sequence). The CDR3 region has the DNA TGTGCCAGCAGCTTAGGCGGGGGCTCGGACACCGGGGAGCTGTTTTTT. Protein product: CASSLGGGSDTGELFF.

The genes are TRBV27 and TRBJ1-2; no clear D gene. This CDR3 contains 13 residues. V was cut by 6 bases and J by 2 bases, with 10 bases left in between. Germline V gene lookup returns CDR1 MNHEY and CDR2 SMNVEV (reference sequence). The CDR3, as DNA: TGTGCCAGCAGATGGACGGGAAACTATGGCTACACCTTC. This translates into CASRWTGNYGYTF.

This chain links TRBV7-9 with TRBJ2-7; TRBD1 matches 7 bases. The CDR3 has 14 amino acids. After removal of 3 bases from V and 9 bases from J, the junction contained 11 bases not matched to a gene. Germline CDR1 SEHNR, CDR2 FQNEAQ (reference sequence). This chain's CDR3 is CASSFWDSDLGQYF. The DNA of the CDR3 is TGTGCCAGCAGCTTTTGGGACAGTGACTTAGGGCAGTACTTC.

This chain links TRBV27 with TRBJ1-1; 8 bases are a match to TRBD1. The CDR3 covers 14 residues. Germline assignment: CDR1 MNHEY and CDR2 SMNVEV (reference sequence). With 6 bases clipped from V and 5 bases from J, the junction kept 8 bases outside the gene matches. Written as DNA, the CDR3 is TGTGCCAGCAGGTCTCTACAGGGGGGTACTGAAGCTTTCTTT. Translated: CASRSLQGGTEAFF.

V gene TRBV29-1 combines with J gene TRBJ1-2; D ambiguous. The CDR3 is 12 amino acids. Germline CDR1 SQVTM, CDR2 ANQGSEA. Trimming removed 6 bases at V and 4 bases at J, with 12 bases between. In DNA form, the CDR3 reads TGCAGCGTACCACGGGCGGGCTATGGCTACACCTTC. Its protein product is CSVPRAGYGYTF. The whole variable domain, filled in from reference TRBV29-1 and TRBJ1-2, reads SAVISQKPSRDICQRGTSLTIQCQVDSQVTMMFWYRQQPGQSLTLIATANQGSEATYESGFVIDKFPISRPNLTFSTLTVSNMSPEDSSIYLCSVPRAGYGYTFGSGTRLTVV.

The chain recombines TRBV4-3 with TRBJ1-2; D unclear. Germline V gene sequence: CDR1 LGHNA, CDR2 YSLEER. V was shortened by 0 bases and J by 0 bases, with 11 bases between the two germline ends. The CDR3 runs to 16 residues. The CDR3 is CASSQEQTATNYGYTF. As DNA, the CDR3 is TGCGCCAGCAGCCAAGAACAGACGGCAACTAACTATGGCTACACCTTC.

V is TRBV27 and J is TRBJ2-7, with 11 positions matching TRBD1. Germline V gene data show CDR1 as MNHEY and CDR2 as SMNVEV (reference sequence). J lost 2 bases, V lost 7 bases, and 4 bases had no gene match. The CDR3 length is 14 residues. CDR3 sequence (DNA): TGTGCCAGCAAGTGGGGACAGGGGGCCTACGAGCAGTACTTC. Protein: CASKWGQGAYEQYF.

With respect to this clone: The junction and the germline gene differ at one end; a read error may be behind it. The chain carries TRBV13 and TRBJ2-1, with unresolved D. Germline V CDR1 and CDR2: PRHDT, FYEKMQ (reference sequence). The length of the CDR3 is 16 residues. CDR3 in amino acids: CASTLGLRSSYNEQFF. The CDR3 nucleotides are TGTGCCAGCACCTTAGGGCTCAGAAGCTCCTACAATGAGCAGTTCTTC.

In the case of this clone: The same CDR3 is also encoded by other DNA sequences in this sample. J is TRBJ1-1 and V is TRBV27, with D perhaps TRBD1 (6 bases). The CDR3 is 12 residues long. Per the germline V gene, CDR1 is MNHEY and CDR2 is SMNVEV (reference sequence). The V and J ends lost 5 bases and 6 bases respectively, with 10 bases between them. CDR3 amino acids: CASSTTGSEAFF. In DNA, the CDR3 is TGTGCCAGCAGTACGACAGGTTCTGAAGCTTTCTTT.

This sequence joins TRBV5-6 and TRBJ1-5, with D tentatively TRBD1 (6 bases). CDR1 and CDR2 (germline): SGHDT, YYEEEE. The germline V and J ends were trimmed by 1 base and 4 bases, with 15 bases remaining between them. There are 16 residues in the CDR3. CDR3 nucleotide sequence: TGTGCCAGCAGCTTGAGTACGCAGGGGATTAATCAGCCCCAGCATTTT. Amino acid sequence: CASSLSTQGINQPQHF.

The chain links TRBV27 to TRBJ2-1; 7 positions match TRBD2. Trimming cost V 5 bases and J 3 bases; bases outside gene matches: 10. The CDR3 consists of 16 residues. Germline-derived CDR1 and CDR2 are MNHEY and SMNVEV (reference sequence). The CDR3 DNA is TGTGCCAGCAGTGTAGTAGGACTAGGGATCTACAATGAGCAGTTCTTC. Amino acids: CASSVVGLGIYNEQFF.

V usage is TRBV2 and J usage is TRBJ1-2; 7 positions match TRBD1. CDR3 length equals 14 residues. Per the germline V gene, CDR1 is SNHLY and CDR2 is FYNNEI. The ends lost 5 bases at V and 5 bases at J; junction bases unmatched: 8. CDR3 in amino acids: CASSMDRFLYGYTF. As DNA, the CDR3 is TGTGCCAGCAGTATGGACAGGTTCCTTTATGGCTACACCTTC.

As concerns this clone: The same CDR3 also results from other DNA sequences found in this sample. This chain joins TRBV29-1 and TRBJ2-7; TRBD2 is a possible D gene (5 bases). V was cut by 3 bases and J by 3 bases, with 9 bases left in between. The CDR3 runs 12 residues. The germline CDR1 and CDR2 sequences are SQVTM and ANQGSEA. CDR3 in DNA: TGCAGCGTTGAGGAGAGGGACTACGAGCAGTACTTC. Protein product: CSVEERDYEQYF.

The CDR3 region has the DNA TGTGCCAGCAGCGTACGAGATCACGTTTTACGGAATGAGCAGTTCTTC. This gives the protein CASSVRDHVLRNEQFF. The V and J genes are TRBV9 and TRBJ2-1; no reliable D call. The V end was cut by 1 base, the J end by 7 bases, with 18 bases between. Germline-derived CDR1 and CDR2 are SGDLS and YYNGEE. The CDR3 totals 16 residues.

The chain carries TRBV11-2 and TRBJ2-7; D is unclear. Deletions cut 0 bases from V and 0 bases from J, with 12 bases between. This CDR3 has 16 residues. Germline V gene lookup returns CDR1 SGHAT and CDR2 FQNNGV. The CDR3 coding sequence is TGTGCCAGCAGCTTAGATGGTTTCTACAGCTCCTACGAGCAGTACTTC. It translates to CASSLDGFYSSYEQYF.

The chain has TRBV5-1 and TRBJ2-1; no firm D call. Germline CDR1 SGHRS, CDR2 YFSETQ. Trimming pared 2 bases from V and 9 bases from J, leaving 9 bases between. CDR3 length: 12 residues. CDR3 in DNA: TGCGCCAGCAGCTTTACCAACAGTGAGCAGTTCTTC. Protein: CASSFTNSEQFF.

This chain connects TRBV7-6 to TRBJ1-2, with D possibly TRBD1 on 6 matching bases. The V gene's germline CDR1 is SGHVS and CDR2 FNYEAQ. The CDR3 length is 16 residues. V dropped 4 bases and J dropped 4 bases, with 19 bases sitting between them. The CDR3, as DNA: TGTGCCAGCAGCTCTTTAAAGGGGGAAGGGGTCTATGGCTACACCTTC. Its translation: CASSSLKGEGVYGYTF.

This sequence joins TRBV4-3 and TRBJ2-7, with TRBD1 matching 7 bases. The CDR3 has 18 residues. V shed 0 bases and J 3 bases; nucleotides not matched to a gene: 14. The germline V gene has CDR1 LGHNA and CDR2 YSLEER. The chain's CDR3 is CASSQDPPTGIDLYEQYF. The CDR3 DNA sequence: TGCGCCAGCAGCCAAGACCCACCGACAGGGATAGATCTCTACGAGCAGTACTTC.

V is TRBV6-1 and J is TRBJ1-1; D not certain. The CDR3 runs to 11 residues. In germline, CDR1 is MNHNS, CDR2 SASEGT. The DNA of the CDR3 is TGTGCTGGGAGGGATTGGACTGAAGCTTTCTTT. Protein: CAGRDWTEAFF.

The rearrangement links TRBV5-1 to TRBJ2-1; no reliable D call. V gave up 0 bases and J gave up 0 bases, with 7 bases separating them. The germline V gene encodes CDR1 SGHRS and CDR2 YFSETQ. This CDR3 contains 15 residues. The CDR3 bases are TGCGCCAGCAGCTTGGACTTAAGCTCCTACAATGAGCAGTTCTTC. Translating it yields CASSLDLSSYNEQFF.